This TCR beta chain was identified in a study of T cell clones after liver transplantation. Notes on the study in general: These preliminary findings come from unstandardized post-transplant sampling times. A significant post-transplant drop in circulating graft-donor-reactive CD4 TCRbeta sequences occurred in most of the 8 subjects.

CDR3 length: 11 residues. V was pared by 6 bases and J by 2 bases, with 0 bases of the junction left unmatched. Germline V gene sequence: CDR1 DFQATT, CDR2 SNEGSKA (reference sequence). TCRdb keeps only in-frame clones here, not all; method: immunoSEQ multiplex PCR. The sample lists roughly 40,000 clones, 85% to 90% occurring once. For this clone: The antigen is not known. Distinct nucleotide sequences in the sample also encode this CDR3.

The TCR comes from a human patient who received a liver transplant. Some T cells may arise from the graft donor. The material sequenced was CD4+ T cells from blood, taken 24 months after liver transplant. V is TRBV20-1 and J is TRBJ2-5, with 7 bases aligning to TRBD1. CDR3 residues: CSARGQETQYF. The CDR3 DNA sequence: TGCAGTGCCAGGGGGCAAGAGACCCAGTACTTC.